Each of the 8 T cell receptor beta chains below was sequenced from the same sample in a study of cytomegalovirus exposure and HLA in healthy donors. The study ran its PCR with 60 Vbeta and 13 Jbeta primers. Method: immunoSEQ multiplex PCR; TCRdb's copy keeps in-frame clones and lacks some. The sample lists 200,000 to 250,000 clones, over 65% occurring once. Sequenced: PBMCs. These receptors originate from a human donor in good health.

The chain links TRBV2 to TRBJ1-1; maybe TRBD1 (5 bases). This CDR3 contains 15 residues. V gave up 8 bases and J gave up 1 base, with 17 bases separating them. CDR1 SNHLY and CDR2 FYNNEI come from the germline V gene. In nucleotides, the CDR3 is TGTGCCAGCTTTGCCTTCGGGGGGTCGAACACTGAAGCTTTCTTT. It specifies CASFAFGGSNTEAFF.

The V gene is TRBV19, the J gene TRBJ2-5, with unresolved D. The J call is uncertain, as TRBJ2-7 better fits the DNA end. Germline loops: CDR1 LNHDA, CDR2 SQIVND (reference sequence). The CDR3 contains 14 residues. DNA for the CDR3: TGTGCCAGTACCCTATCCCCACCTGAATACGAGCAGTACTTC. Translation: CASTLSPPEYEQYF.

This CDR3 reads CASSRGDAEAFF. The CDR3 DNA reads as TGTGCCAGTAGTCGTGGAGACGCTGAAGCTTTCTTT. This chain uses TRBV19 with TRBJ1-1; no definite D call. This CDR3 contains 12 residues. Germline-derived CDR1 and CDR2 are LNHDA and SQIVND (reference sequence). Trimming shortened V by 5 bases and J by 6 bases, and 10 bases separated the two germline ends.

This sequence joins TRBV15 and TRBJ2-1, with 14 bases aligning to TRBD2. The CDR3 runs to 16 residues. The junction had 6 bases not matched to a gene; V was cut back by 3 bases and J by 8 bases. The germline V gene encodes CDR1 LNHNV and CDR2 YYDKDF (reference sequence). CDR3 loop: CATSRGGTSGRDEQFF. The CDR3 DNA reads TGTGCCACCAGCAGGGGGGGGACTAGCGGGAGAGATGAGCAGTTCTTC.

This chain joins TRBV7-9 and TRBJ2-5; TRBD1 aligns across 7 bases. Germline V CDR1 and CDR2: SEHNR, FQNEAQ (reference sequence). J gave up 1 base and V 5 bases, and 16 bases lay outside the gene matches. The CDR3 sequence is 18 residues long. The CDR3 coding sequence is TGTGCCAGCAGCCTTGGGACAGCTCCCATCAGTTTCCAAGAGACCCAGTACTTC. It codes for CASSLGTAPISFQETQYF.

The chain joins TRBV7-8 to TRBJ1-1; D is unresolved. Germline-derived CDR1 and CDR2 are SGHVS and FQNEAQ. This CDR3 has 11 residues. Trimming left V 5 bases short and J 5 bases short, with 6 bases between. CDR3 sequence (DNA): TGTGCCAGCAGCCTCGAGACTGAAGCTTTCTTT. Amino acids: CASSLETEAFF.

This chain connects TRBV4-3 to TRBJ2-7, with TRBD2 matching 14 bases. Trimming cost V 1 base and J 4 bases; bases outside gene matches: 6. This CDR3 comprises 17 residues. Germline V gene data show CDR1 as LGHNA and CDR2 as YSLEER. The CDR3 sequence is CASSQGMGLAGVYEQYF. The CDR3 nucleotides read TGCGCCAGCAGCCAAGGAATGGGACTAGCGGGAGTATACGAGCAGTACTTC.

The genes are TRBV18 and TRBJ2-5; D unclear. The CDR3 runs 13 residues. In germline, CDR1 is KGHSH, CDR2 LQKENI. Between the trimmed V and J ends, which lost 8 bases and 3 bases, there was a span of 13 bases. CDR3: CASTQSREETQYF. The DNA of the CDR3 is TGTGCCAGCACCCAATCCCGCGAAGAGACCCAGTACTTC.